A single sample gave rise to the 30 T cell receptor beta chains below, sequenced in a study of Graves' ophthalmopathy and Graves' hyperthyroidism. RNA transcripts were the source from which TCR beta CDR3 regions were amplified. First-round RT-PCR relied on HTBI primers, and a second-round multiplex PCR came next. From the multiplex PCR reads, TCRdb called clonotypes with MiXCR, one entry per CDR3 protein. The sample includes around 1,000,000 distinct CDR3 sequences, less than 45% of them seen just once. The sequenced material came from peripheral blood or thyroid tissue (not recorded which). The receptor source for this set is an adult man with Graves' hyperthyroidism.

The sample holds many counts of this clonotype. The CDR3 DNA reads as TGTGCCAGCAGCTCGGGTTGGGGGCTGACCTACGAGCAGTACTTC. Encoded protein: CASSSGWGLTYEQYF. V gene TRBV5-8 combines with J gene TRBJ2-7, with TRBD1 as a possible D gene (6 bases). Deletions cut 3 bases from V and 2 bases from J, with 15 bases between. Germline V gives CDR1 SGHTS, CDR2 YDEGEE. This CDR3 comprises 15 residues.

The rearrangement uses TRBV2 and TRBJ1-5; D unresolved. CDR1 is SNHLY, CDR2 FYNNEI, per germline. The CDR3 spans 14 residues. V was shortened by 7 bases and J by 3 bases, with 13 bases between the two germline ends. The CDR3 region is CASKTTEDNQPQHF. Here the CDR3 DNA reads TGTGCCAGCAAAACGACGGAGGACAATCAGCCCCAGCATTTT.

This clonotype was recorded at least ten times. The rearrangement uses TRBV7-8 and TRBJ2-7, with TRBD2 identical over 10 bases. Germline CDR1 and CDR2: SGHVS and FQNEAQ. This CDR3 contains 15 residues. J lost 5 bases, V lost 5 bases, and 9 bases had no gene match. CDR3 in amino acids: CASSTKLAGKDEQYF. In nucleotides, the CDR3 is TGTGCCAGCAGCACCAAACTAGCGGGGAAGGACGAGCAGTACTTC.

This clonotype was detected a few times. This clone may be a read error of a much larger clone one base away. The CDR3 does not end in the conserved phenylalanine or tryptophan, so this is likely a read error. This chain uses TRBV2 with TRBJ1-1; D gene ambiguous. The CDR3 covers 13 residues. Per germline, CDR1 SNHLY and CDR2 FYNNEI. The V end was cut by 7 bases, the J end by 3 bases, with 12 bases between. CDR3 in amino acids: CASNGDADTEAFL. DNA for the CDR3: TGTGCCAGCAACGGGGATGCGGACACTGAAGCTTTCCTT.

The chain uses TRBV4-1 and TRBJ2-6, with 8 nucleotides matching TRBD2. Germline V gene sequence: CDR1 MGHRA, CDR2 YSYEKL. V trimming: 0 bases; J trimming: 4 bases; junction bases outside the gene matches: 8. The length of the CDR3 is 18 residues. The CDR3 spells CASSQDLTGGPGANVLTF. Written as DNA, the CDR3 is TGCGCCAGCAGCCAAGATCTCACGGGGGGGCCCGGGGCCAACGTCCTGACTTTC.

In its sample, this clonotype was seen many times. CDR3 nucleotides: TGTGCCAGCAGCTCCAACGACAGGGTATATGGCTACACCTTC. Its protein product is CASSSNDRVYGYTF. The chain carries TRBV14 and TRBJ1-2; 7 nucleotides line up with TRBD1. The J segment lost 5 bases and the V segment lost 5 bases, leaving 8 bases of the junction unmatched. From germline, CDR1 is SGHDN and CDR2 FVKESK. The length of the CDR3 is 14 residues.

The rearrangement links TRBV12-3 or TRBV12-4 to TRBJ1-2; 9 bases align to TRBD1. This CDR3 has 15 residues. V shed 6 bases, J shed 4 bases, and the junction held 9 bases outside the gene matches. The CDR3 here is CASSFRLTGGYGYTF. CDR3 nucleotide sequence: TGTGCCAGCAGCTTCCGACTGACAGGGGGCTATGGCTACACCTTC.

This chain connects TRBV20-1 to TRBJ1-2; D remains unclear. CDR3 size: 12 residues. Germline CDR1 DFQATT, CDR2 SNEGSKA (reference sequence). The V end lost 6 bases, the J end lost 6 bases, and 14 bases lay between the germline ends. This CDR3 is CSAPRLLDGYTF. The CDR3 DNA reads TGCAGTGCCCCGCGTTTATTGGATGGCTACACCTTC.

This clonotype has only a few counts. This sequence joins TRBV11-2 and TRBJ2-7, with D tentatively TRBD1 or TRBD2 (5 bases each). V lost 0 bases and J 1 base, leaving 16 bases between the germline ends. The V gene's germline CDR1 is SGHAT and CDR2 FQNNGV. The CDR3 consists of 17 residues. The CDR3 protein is CASSLELPGRRSYEQYF. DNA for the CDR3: TGTGCCAGCAGCTTAGAGTTACCGGGACGGAGGTCCTACGAGCAGTACTTC.

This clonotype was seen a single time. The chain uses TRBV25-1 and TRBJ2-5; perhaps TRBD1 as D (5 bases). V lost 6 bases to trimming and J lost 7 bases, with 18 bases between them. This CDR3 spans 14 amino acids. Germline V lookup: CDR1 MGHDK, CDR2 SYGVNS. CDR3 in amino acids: CASSQDWGPGTQYF. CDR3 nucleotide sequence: TGTGCCAGCAGCCAAGATTGGGGCCCGGGGACCCAGTACTTC.

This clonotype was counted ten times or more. The CDR3 DNA reads as TGTGCCAGCAGCTTCCAGGGCAGAATCAACTCTGGAAACACCATATATTTT. Protein product: CASSFQGRINSGNTIYF. This chain links TRBV7-8 with TRBJ1-3; D possibly corresponds to TRBD1 (5 bases). The V end lost 3 bases, the J end lost 0 bases, and 15 bases lay between the germline ends. CDR1 is SGHVS, CDR2 FQNEAQ, per germline. The CDR3 runs 17 residues.

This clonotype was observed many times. The CDR3 here is CASSAGTGTRYEKLFF. CDR3 sequence (DNA): TGCGCCAGCAGCGCCGGGACAGGGACTCGGTATGAAAAACTGTTTTTT. The V gene is TRBV5-1, the J gene TRBJ1-4; 9 bases match TRBD1. This CDR3 has 16 residues. V was pared by 4 bases and J by 6 bases, with 10 bases of the junction left unmatched. CDR1 and CDR2 from the germline V gene are SGHRS and YFSETQ. Complete variable domain (other parts from reference TRBV5-1 and TRBJ1-4): KAGVTQTPRYLIKTRGQQVTLSCSPISGHRSVSWYQQTPGQGLQFLFEYFSETQRNKGNFPGRFSGRQFSNSRSEMNVSTLELGDSALYLCASSAGTGTRYEKLFFGSGTQLSVL.

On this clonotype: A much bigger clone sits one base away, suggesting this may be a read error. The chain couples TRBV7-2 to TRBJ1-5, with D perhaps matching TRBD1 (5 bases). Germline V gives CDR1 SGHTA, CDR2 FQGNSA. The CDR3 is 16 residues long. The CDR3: CASSLEVGVSNQPHHF. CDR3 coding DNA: TGTGCCAGCAGCCTAGAGGTAGGGGTAAGCAATCAGCCCCATCATTTT.

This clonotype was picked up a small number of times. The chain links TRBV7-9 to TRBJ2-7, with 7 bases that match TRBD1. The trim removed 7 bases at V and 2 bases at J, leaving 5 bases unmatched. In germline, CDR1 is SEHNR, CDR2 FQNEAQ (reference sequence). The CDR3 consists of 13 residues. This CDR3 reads CASTRDSPYEQYF. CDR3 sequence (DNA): TGTGCCAGCACAAGGGACAGCCCCTACGAGCAGTACTTC.

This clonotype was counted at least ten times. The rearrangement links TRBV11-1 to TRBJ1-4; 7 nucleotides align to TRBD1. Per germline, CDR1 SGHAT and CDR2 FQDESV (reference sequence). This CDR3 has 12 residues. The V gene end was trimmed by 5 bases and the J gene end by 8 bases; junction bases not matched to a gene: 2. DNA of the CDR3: TGTGCCAGCAGCGGGACAGAAGAAAAACTGTTTTTT. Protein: CASSGTEEKLFF. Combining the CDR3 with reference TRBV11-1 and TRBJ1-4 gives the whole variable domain EAEVAQSPRYKITEKSQAVAFWCDPISGHATLYWYRQILGQGPELLVQFQDESVVDDSQLPKDRFSAERLKGVDSTLKIQPAELGDSAMYLCASSGTEEKLFFGSGTQLSVL.

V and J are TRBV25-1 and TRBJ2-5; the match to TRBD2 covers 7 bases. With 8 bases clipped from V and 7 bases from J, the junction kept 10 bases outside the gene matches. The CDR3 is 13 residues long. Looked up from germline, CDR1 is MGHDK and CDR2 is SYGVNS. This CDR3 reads CASGTRGRGTQYF. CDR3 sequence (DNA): TGTGCCAGCGGCACGAGAGGGAGGGGGACCCAGTACTTC.

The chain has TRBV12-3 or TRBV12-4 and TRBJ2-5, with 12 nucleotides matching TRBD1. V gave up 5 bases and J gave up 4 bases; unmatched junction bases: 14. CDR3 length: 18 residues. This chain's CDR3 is CASSPQPGTGGLRETQYF. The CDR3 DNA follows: TGTGCCAGCAGTCCCCAACCCGGGACAGGGGGCCTACGAGAGACCCAGTACTTC.

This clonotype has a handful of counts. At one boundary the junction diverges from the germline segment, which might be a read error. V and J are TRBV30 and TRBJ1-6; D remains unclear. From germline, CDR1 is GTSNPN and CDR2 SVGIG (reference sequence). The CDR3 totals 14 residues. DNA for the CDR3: TGTGCCTGGAGTTTGATCGCGCTAAGGTCGGGAGTCTACTTT. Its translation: CAWSLIALRSGVYF. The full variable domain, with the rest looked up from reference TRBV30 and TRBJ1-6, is SQTIHQWPATLVQPVGSPLSLECTVEGTSNPNLYWYRQAAGRGLQLLFYSVGIGQISSEVPQNLSASRPQDRQFILSSKKLLLSDSGFYLCAWSLIALRSGVYFGNGTRLTVT.

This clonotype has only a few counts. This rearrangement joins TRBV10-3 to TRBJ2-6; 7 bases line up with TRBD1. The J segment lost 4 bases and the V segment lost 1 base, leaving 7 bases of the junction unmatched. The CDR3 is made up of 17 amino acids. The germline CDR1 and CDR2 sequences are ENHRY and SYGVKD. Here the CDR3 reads CAISEFEPGQGANVLTF. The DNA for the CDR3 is TGTGCCATCAGTGAGTTCGAACCGGGACAGGGGGCCAACGTCCTGACTTTC.

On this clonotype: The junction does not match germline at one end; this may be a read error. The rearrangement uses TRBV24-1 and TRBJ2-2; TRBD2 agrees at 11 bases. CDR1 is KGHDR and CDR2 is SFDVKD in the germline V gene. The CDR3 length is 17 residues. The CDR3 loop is CASSSRLAGLNTGELFF. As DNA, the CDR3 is TGTGCCAGCAGTTCGAGACTAGCGGGGCTAAACACCGGGGAGCTGTTTTTT.

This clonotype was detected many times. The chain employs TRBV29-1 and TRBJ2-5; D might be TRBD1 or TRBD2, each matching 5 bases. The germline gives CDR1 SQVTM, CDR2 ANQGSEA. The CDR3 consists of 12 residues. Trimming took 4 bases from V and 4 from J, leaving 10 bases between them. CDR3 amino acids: CSVGSGGETQYF. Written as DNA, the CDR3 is TGCAGCGTTGGGTCTGGGGGAGAGACCCAGTACTTC.

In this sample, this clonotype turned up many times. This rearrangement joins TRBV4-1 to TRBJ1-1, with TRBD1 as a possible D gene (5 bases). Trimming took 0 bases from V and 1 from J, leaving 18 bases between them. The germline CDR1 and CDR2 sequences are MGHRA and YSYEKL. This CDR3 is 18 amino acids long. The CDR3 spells CASSQDQNRQWTNTEAFF. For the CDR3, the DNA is TGCGCCAGCAGCCAAGATCAGAACCGACAGTGGACGAACACTGAAGCTTTCTTT.

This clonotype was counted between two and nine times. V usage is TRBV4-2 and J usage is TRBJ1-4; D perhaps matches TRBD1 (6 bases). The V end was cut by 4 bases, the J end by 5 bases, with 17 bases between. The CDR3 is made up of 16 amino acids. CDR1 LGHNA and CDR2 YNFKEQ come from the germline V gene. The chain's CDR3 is CASSRSLGGHNEKLFF. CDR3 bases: TGTGCCAGCAGCCGGTCCCTCGGGGGGCACAATGAAAAACTGTTTTTT.

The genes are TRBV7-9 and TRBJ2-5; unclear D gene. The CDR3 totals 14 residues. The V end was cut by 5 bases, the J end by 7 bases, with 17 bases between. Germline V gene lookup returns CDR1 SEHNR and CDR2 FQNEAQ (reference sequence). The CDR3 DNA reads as TGTGCCAGCAGCATAAACGGCCCTCTCGGGACCCAGTACTTC. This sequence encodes CASSINGPLGTQYF.

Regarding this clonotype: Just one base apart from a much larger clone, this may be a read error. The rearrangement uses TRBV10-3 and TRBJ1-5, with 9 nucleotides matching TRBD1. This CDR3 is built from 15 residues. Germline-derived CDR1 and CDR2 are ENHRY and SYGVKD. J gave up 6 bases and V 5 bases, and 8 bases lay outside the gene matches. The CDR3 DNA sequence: TGTGCCATCAGTTGGGGAGACAGGGGGAGTCAGCCCCAGCATTTT. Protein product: CAISWGDRGSQPQHF.

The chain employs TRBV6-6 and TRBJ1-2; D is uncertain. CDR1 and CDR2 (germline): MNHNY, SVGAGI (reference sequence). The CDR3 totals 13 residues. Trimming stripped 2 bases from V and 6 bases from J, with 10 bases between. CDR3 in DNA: TGTGCCAGCAGTTACGGGCATGGGGATGGCTACACCTTC. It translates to CASSYGHGDGYTF.

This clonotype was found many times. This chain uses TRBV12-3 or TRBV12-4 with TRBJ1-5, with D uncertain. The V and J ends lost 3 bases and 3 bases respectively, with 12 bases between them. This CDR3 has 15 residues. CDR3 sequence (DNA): TGTGCCAGCAGTTTGATTGCCGGGCCCAATCAGCCCCAGCATTTT. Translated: CASSLIAGPNQPQHF.

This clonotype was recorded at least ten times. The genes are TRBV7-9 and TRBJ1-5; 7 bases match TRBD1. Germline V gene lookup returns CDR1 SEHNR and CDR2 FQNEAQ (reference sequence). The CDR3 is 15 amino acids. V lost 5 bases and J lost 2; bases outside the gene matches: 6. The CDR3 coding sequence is TGTGCCAGCAGCCCGACAGGGTCGGGCAATCAGCCCCAGCATTTT. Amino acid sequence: CASSPTGSGNQPQHF.

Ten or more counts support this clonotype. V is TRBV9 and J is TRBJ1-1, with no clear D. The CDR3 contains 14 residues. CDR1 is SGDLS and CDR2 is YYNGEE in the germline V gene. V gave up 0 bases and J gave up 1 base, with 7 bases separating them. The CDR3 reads CASSVVGQNTEAFF. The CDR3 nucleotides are TGTGCCAGCAGCGTAGTTGGGCAGAACACTGAAGCTTTCTTT.

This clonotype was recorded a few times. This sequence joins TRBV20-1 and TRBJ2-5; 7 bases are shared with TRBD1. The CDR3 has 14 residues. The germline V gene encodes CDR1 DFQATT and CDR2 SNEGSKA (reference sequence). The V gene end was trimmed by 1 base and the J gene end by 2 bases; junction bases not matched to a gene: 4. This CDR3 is CSARGTGAQETQYF. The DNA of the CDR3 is TGCAGTGCTAGAGGGACAGGAGCGCAAGAGACCCAGTACTTC.